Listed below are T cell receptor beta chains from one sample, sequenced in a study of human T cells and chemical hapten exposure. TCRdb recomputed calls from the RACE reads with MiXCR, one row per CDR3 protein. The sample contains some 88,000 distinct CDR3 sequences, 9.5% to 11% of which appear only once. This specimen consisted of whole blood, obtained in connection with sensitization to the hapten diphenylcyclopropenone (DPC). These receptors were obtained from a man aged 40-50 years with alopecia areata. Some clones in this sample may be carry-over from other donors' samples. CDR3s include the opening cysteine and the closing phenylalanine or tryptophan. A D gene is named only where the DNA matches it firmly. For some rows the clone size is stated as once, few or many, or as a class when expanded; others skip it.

CDR3aa: CSVVSTGGGEKLFF
CDR3nt: TGCAGCGTCGTCTCGACAGGAGGTGGTGAAAAACTGTTTTTT
j_gene: TRBJ1-4
d_gene: -
abundance: -
v_gene: TRBV29-1

CDR3aa: CSAGGRGFEQYF
CDR3nt: TGCAGTGCGGGGGGGCGGGGTTTCGAGCAGTACTTC
j_gene: TRBJ2-7
d_gene: -
abundance: few
v_gene: TRBV20-1

CDR3aa: CAWSPRQVNEKLFF
CDR3nt: TGTGCCTGGAGTCCCCGACAGGTTAATGAAAAACTGTTTTTT
j_gene: TRBJ1-4
d_gene: -
abundance: many
v_gene: TRBV30

CDR3aa: CASSLESSSYEQYF
CDR3nt: TGTGCCAGCAGCTTGGAGTCTAGCTCCTACGAGCAGTACTTC
j_gene: TRBJ2-7
d_gene: -
abundance: -
v_gene: TRBV5-4

CDR3aa: CSVEALGTSLSADTQYF
CDR3nt: TGCAGCGTTGAAGCCCTTGGGACTAGCCTGTCGGCAGATACGCAGTATTTT
j_gene: TRBJ2-3
d_gene: TRBD2
abundance: few
v_gene: TRBV29-1

CDR3aa: CSASGSGGTDTQYF
CDR3nt: TGCAGTGCTAGTGGTAGTGGGGGAACAGATACGCAGTATTTT
j_gene: TRBJ2-3
d_gene: -
abundance: few
v_gene: TRBV20-1

CDR3aa: CASSLFPAYNEQFF
CDR3nt: TGTGCCAGCAGCTTATTCCCTGCCTACAATGAGCAGTTCTTC
j_gene: TRBJ2-1
d_gene: -
abundance: few
v_gene: TRBV7-2

CDR3aa: CASSMEALTDTQHF
CDR3nt: TGTGCCAGCAGTATGGAGGCCCTCACAGATACGCAGCATTTT
j_gene: TRBJ1-5
d_gene: -
abundance: -
v_gene: TRBV6-2/TRBV6-3

CDR3aa: CASSDPGLWVDTEAFF
CDR3nt: TGTGCCAGCAGTGACCCCGGACTCTGGGTTGACACTGAAGCTTTCTTT
j_gene: TRBJ1-1
d_gene: -
abundance: many
v_gene: TRBV25-1

CDR3aa: CAISDSGSALAKNIQYF
CDR3nt: TGTGCCATCAGTGACTCCGGATCGGCTCTAGCCAAAAACATTCAGTACTTC
j_gene: TRBJ2-4
d_gene: -
abundance: -
v_gene: TRBV10-3

CDR3aa: CASGEGAQNTIYF
CDR3nt: TGTGCCTCAGGGGAGGGCGCCCAAAACACCATATATTTT
j_gene: TRBJ1-3
d_gene: -
abundance: -
v_gene: TRBV7-2

CDR3aa: CASSLIGSYTGELFF
CDR3nt: TGTGCCAGCAGCTTGATAGGCAGTTACACCGGGGAGCTGTTTTTT
j_gene: TRBJ2-2
d_gene: -
abundance: few
v_gene: TRBV5-6

CDR3aa: CSVPGNEQFF
CDR3nt: TGCAGTGTCCCTGGGAATGAGCAGTTCTTC
j_gene: TRBJ2-1
d_gene: -
abundance: few
v_gene: TRBV20-1

CDR3aa: CASSLTDQGRETQYF
CDR3nt: TGTGCCAGCAGCTTAACGGATCAGGGGAGGGAGACCCAGTACTTC
j_gene: TRBJ2-5
d_gene: -
abundance: -
v_gene: TRBV7-3

CDR3aa: CSVGTGGEQPQHF
CDR3nt: TGCAGCGTGGGAACAGGGGGCGAACAGCCCCAGCATTTT
j_gene: TRBJ1-5
d_gene: TRBD1
abundance: many
v_gene: TRBV29-1

CDR3aa: CASSLGQGYNEQFF
CDR3nt: TGTGCCAGCAGCTTGGGACAGGGCTACAATGAGCAGTTCTTC
j_gene: TRBJ2-1
d_gene: TRBD1
abundance: few
v_gene: TRBV11-3

CDR3aa: CASSLALAGADTQYF
CDR3nt: TGTGCCAGCAGCTTAGCACTAGCGGGAGCAGATACGCAGTATTTT
j_gene: TRBJ2-3
d_gene: TRBD2
abundance: many
v_gene: TRBV7-2

CDR3aa: CASSHPGASLYNEQFF
CDR3nt: TGTGCCAGCAGCCATCCCGGGGCTAGCCTATACAATGAGCAGTTCTTC
j_gene: TRBJ2-1
d_gene: -
abundance: many
v_gene: TRBV14

CDR3aa: CASSEVRAANTGELFF
CDR3nt: TGTGCCAGCAGTGAAGTCAGAGCAGCTAACACCGGGGAGCTGTTTTTT
j_gene: TRBJ2-2
d_gene: -
abundance: few
v_gene: TRBV25-1

CDR3aa: CASSPTSEGRAFF
CDR3nt: TGTGCCAGCAGTCCGACCAGCGAGGGTCGAGCTTTCTTT
j_gene: TRBJ1-1
d_gene: -
abundance: once
v_gene: TRBV27

CDR3aa: CASSLTQSPETQYF
CDR3nt: TGTGCCAGCAGTCTAACTCAGAGCCCAGAGACCCAGTACTTC
j_gene: TRBJ2-5
d_gene: -
abundance: -
v_gene: TRBV6-6

CDR3aa: CAWSAGEAGNTIYF
CDR3nt: TGTGCCTGGAGTGCGGGGGAGGCTGGAAACACCATATATTTT
j_gene: TRBJ1-3
d_gene: -
abundance: few
v_gene: TRBV30

CDR3aa: CASSVEGGAEKLFF
CDR3nt: TGTGCCAGCAGCGTAGAAGGGGGAGCTGAAAAACTGTTTTTT
j_gene: TRBJ1-4
d_gene: -
abundance: many
v_gene: TRBV9

CDR3aa: CSAHNSGRAVNEQFF
CDR3nt: TGCAGTGCTCACAATAGCGGGAGGGCCGTCAATGAGCAGTTCTTC
j_gene: TRBJ2-1
d_gene: TRBD2
abundance: many
v_gene: TRBV20-1

CDR3aa: CASSYRHMNTGELFF
CDR3nt: TGTGCCAGCAGTTACCGCCACATGAACACCGGGGAGCTGTTTTTT
j_gene: TRBJ2-2
d_gene: -
abundance: few
v_gene: TRBV6-2/TRBV6-3

CDR3aa: CASSIGGNQPQHF
CDR3nt: TGTGCCAGCAGCATAGGGGGCAATCAGCCCCAGCATTTT
j_gene: TRBJ1-5
d_gene: -
abundance: few
v_gene: TRBV28

CDR3aa: CASSYGGATEAFF
CDR3nt: TGTGCCAGCAGTTACGGGGGGGCTACTGAAGCTTTCTTT
j_gene: TRBJ1-1
d_gene: -
abundance: -
v_gene: TRBV6-2/TRBV6-3

CDR3aa: CASSSGTSGSQGSSGANVLTF
CDR3nt: TGCGCCAGCAGCAGCGGGACTAGCGGGAGTCAGGGCTCCTCTGGGGCCAACGTCCTGACTTTC
j_gene: TRBJ2-6
d_gene: TRBD2
abundance: few
v_gene: TRBV5-1

CDR3aa: CASSRGTPATNEKLFF
CDR3nt: TGTGCCAGCAGCCGAGGGACGCCGGCAACTAATGAAAAACTGTTTTTT
j_gene: TRBJ1-4
d_gene: -
abundance: many
v_gene: TRBV3-1

CDR3aa: CASSLGGREDNEQFF
CDR3nt: TGTGCCAGCAGCTTAGGTGGGAGGGAGGACAATGAGCAGTTCTTC
j_gene: TRBJ2-1
d_gene: TRBD2
abundance: few
v_gene: TRBV7-6

CDR3aa: CSARPARGRGEKLFF
CDR3nt: TGCAGTGCTAGACCCGCGCGGGGGCGGGGTGAAAAACTGTTTTTT
j_gene: TRBJ1-4
d_gene: -
abundance: -
v_gene: TRBV20-1